This T cell receptor (beta chain) was sequenced for a study of blood T cell repertoires in COVID-19. Study details: T cells, B-cell-depleted T cells, or PBMCs supplied cDNA or gDNA.

Trimming shortened V by 3 bases and J by 3 bases, and 12 bases separated the two germline ends. The CDR3 spans 14 residues. CDR1 is ENHRY, CDR2 SYGVKD, per germline. Produced via immunoSEQ multiplex PCR; TCRdb's table is partial and in-frame only. Among approximately 110,000 clones listed, about four fifths were seen once. The receptor comes from a man older than 75 with acute or convalescent COVID-19. This sequence joins TRBV10-3 and TRBJ2-7; tentative D call: TRBD2 (6 bases). The sample taken for sequencing was peripheral blood. The CDR3 loop is CAISEGGGIYEQYF. In DNA, the CDR3 is TGTGCCATCAGTGAAGGTGGGGGGATCTACGAGCAGTACTTC.